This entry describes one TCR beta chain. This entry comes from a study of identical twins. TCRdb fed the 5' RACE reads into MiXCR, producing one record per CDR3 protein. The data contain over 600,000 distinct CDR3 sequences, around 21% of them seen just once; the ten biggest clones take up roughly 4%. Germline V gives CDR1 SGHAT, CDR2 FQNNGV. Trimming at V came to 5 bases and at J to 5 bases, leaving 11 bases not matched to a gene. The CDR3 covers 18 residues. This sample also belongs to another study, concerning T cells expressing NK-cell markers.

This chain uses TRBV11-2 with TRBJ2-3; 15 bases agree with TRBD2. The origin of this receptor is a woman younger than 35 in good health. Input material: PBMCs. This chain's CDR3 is CASSATGLAGGPGDTQYF. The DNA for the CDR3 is TGTGCCAGCAGCGCGACTGGACTAGCGGGAGGGCCAGGAGATACGCAGTATTTT.